Each of the 27 T cell receptor beta chains below was sequenced from the same sample in a study of blood T cell repertoires in COVID-19. This table comes from immunoSEQ multiplex PCR, and its TCRdb copy is limited to in-frame clones, with some not included. The repertoire holds under 95,000 clones, with 80% to 90% as singletons. Sequencing was performed on peripheral blood. The receptors come from a human donor with acute or convalescent COVID-19. The donor label of this sample is uncertain.

This chain joins TRBV6-5 and TRBJ1-1, with D possibly being TRBD1 (6 bases). Trimming shortened V by 4 bases and J by 3 bases, and 9 bases separated the two germline ends. Germline V gene data show CDR1 as MNHEY and CDR2 as SVGAGI. The CDR3 is made up of 13 amino acids. In DNA form, the CDR3 reads TGTGCCAGCAGTTTGGACAGATACACTGAAGCTTTCTTT. Encoded protein: CASSLDRYTEAFF.

This clone was counted once. V usage is TRBV7-8 and J usage is TRBJ1-2; a possible D gene is TRBD1 (5 bases). Germline-derived CDR1 and CDR2 are SGHVS and FQNEAQ. This CDR3 contains 13 residues. The V end was cut by 5 bases, the J end by 7 bases, with 14 bases between. The CDR3 sequence is CASSGRRGGGYTF. CDR3 nucleotides: TGTGCCAGCAGCGGTCGCCGGGGGGGTGGCTACACCTTC.

V and J are TRBV7-2 and TRBJ2-1; no reliable D call. This CDR3 is built from 15 residues. Trimming stripped 11 bases from V and 0 bases from J, with 17 bases between. Germline V CDR1 and CDR2: SGHTA, FQGNSA. CDR3 bases: TGTGCCTCCTCGTCGGCGTCTAGCTCCTACAATGAGCAGTTCTTC. Protein: CASSSASSSYNEQFF.

The chain is built from TRBV11-2 and TRBJ1-1, with a weak D call TRBD1 (5 bases). The CDR3 is made up of 14 amino acids. V gave up 2 bases and J gave up 5 bases, with 12 bases separating them. Germline V gene lookup returns CDR1 SGHAT and CDR2 FQNNGV. In DNA form, the CDR3 reads TGTGCCAGCAGCTTATTTGGGGAGGGGACTGAAGCTTTCTTT. It translates to CASSLFGEGTEAFF.

This chain joins TRBV19 and TRBJ1-1; no firm D call. Deletions cut 6 bases from V and 0 bases from J, with 11 bases between. Germline V gene sequence: CDR1 LNHDA, CDR2 SQIVND (reference sequence). The CDR3 contains 14 residues. This CDR3 is CASSPKPLNTEAFF. In DNA form, the CDR3 reads TGTGCCAGTAGCCCTAAACCCTTGAACACTGAAGCTTTCTTT.

In its sample, this clone was seen once. V gene TRBV7-8 combines with J gene TRBJ2-7, with 11 bases fitting TRBD2. V was pared by 7 bases and J by 6 bases, with 11 bases of the junction left unmatched. Per the germline V gene, CDR1 is SGHVS and CDR2 is FQNEAQ. This CDR3 spans 15 amino acids. Here the CDR3 DNA reads TGTGCCAGCACCCCCACTAGCGGGAGTTTCGGCGAGCAGTACTTC. Translation: CASTPTSGSFGEQYF. Supplemented by reference TRBV7-8 and TRBJ2-7, the full variable domain reads GAGVSQSPRYKVAKRGQDVALRCDPISGHVSLFWYQQALGQGPEFLTYFQNEAQLDKSGLPSDRFFAERPEGSVSTLKIQRTQQEDSAVYLCASTPTSGSFGEQYFGPGTRLTVT.

V and J are TRBV30 and TRBJ1-2; D uncertain. The V end lost 4 bases, the J end lost 6 bases, and 9 bases lay between the germline ends. This CDR3 contains 11 residues. Germline loops: CDR1 GTSNPN, CDR2 SVGIG (reference sequence). DNA for the CDR3: TGTGCCTGGAACCACGAGAATGGCTACACCTTC. Its translation is CAWNHENGYTF.

V gene TRBV23-1 combines with J gene TRBJ2-2; TRBD1 matches at 7 bases. TRBV23-1 is annotated as an ORF whose role is uncertain. The CDR3 has 16 amino acids. Trimming cost V 0 bases and J 6 bases; bases outside gene matches: 7. CDR3 sequence: CASSQSRGHGAGELFF. CDR3 coding DNA: TGCGCCAGCAGTCAATCGAGGGGGCATGGGGCCGGGGAGCTGTTTTTT.

The genes are TRBV13 and TRBJ2-2; no firm D call. CDR3 length equals 13 residues. The germline gives CDR1 PRHDT, CDR2 FYEKMQ (reference sequence). V lost 2 bases to trimming and J lost 5 bases, with 6 bases between them. The CDR3 bases are TGTGCCAGCAGCTTAAATCCAACCGGGGAGCTGTTTTTT. Its translation is CASSLNPTGELFF.

The chain links TRBV6-6 to TRBJ2-7; D gene ambiguous. This CDR3 has 12 amino acids. Trimming cost V 2 bases and J 1 base, with 3 bases left between them. CDR1 is MNHNY, CDR2 SVGAGI, per germline (reference sequence). The CDR3 DNA follows: TGTGCCAGCAGTTACGCGTCCTACGAGCAGTACTTC. It codes for CASSYASYEQYF.

J is TRBJ1-4 and V is TRBV5-1; unclear D gene. Germline CDR1 and CDR2: SGHRS and YFSETQ. The CDR3 covers 14 residues. V lost 3 bases, J lost 7 bases, and 13 bases lay in between. The CDR3 spells CASSSGDIGEKLFF. The CDR3 DNA reads as TGCGCCAGCAGCTCCGGGGATATCGGTGAAAAACTGTTTTTT.

The V and J genes are TRBV13 and TRBJ2-1; no clear D gene. V was clipped by 4 bases and J by 10 bases, with 11 bases between them. The CDR3 covers 12 residues. Germline V gene sequence: CDR1 PRHDT, CDR2 FYEKMQ (reference sequence). CDR3 sequence (DNA): TGTGCCAGCAGCTCCCGCGATCGGGAGCAGTTCTTC. Translated, it gives CASSSRDREQFF.

The chain uses TRBV6-4 and TRBJ1-6, with D perhaps TRBD1 (5 bases). V gave up 6 bases and J gave up 7 bases, with 16 bases separating them. CDR3 length equals 15 residues. Germline lookup yields CDR1 MRHNA and CDR2 SNTAGT. CDR3 region: CASSPRGDGNSPLHF. In DNA form, the CDR3 reads TGTGCCAGCAGCCCCCGCGGGGACGGAAATTCACCCCTCCACTTT.

This clone was found once. The CDR3 DNA is TGTGCCAGCAGCCAAGACAGGGCCTGGCAGTTCTTC. Its protein is CASSQDRAWQFF. The chain recombines TRBV5-4 with TRBJ2-1; the match to TRBD1 covers 7 bases. CDR3 length: 12 residues. J lost 12 bases, V lost 4 bases, and 7 bases had no gene match. Looked up from germline, CDR1 is SGHNT and CDR2 is YYREEE (reference sequence).

CDR3 sequence: CASSPGWGRNTGELFF. As DNA, the CDR3 is TGTGCCAGCAGCCCCGGGTGGGGGCGGAACACCGGGGAGCTGTTTTTT. The chain carries TRBV28 and TRBJ2-2; weak D call: TRBD1 (6 bases). CDR1 is MDHEN, CDR2 SYDVKM, per germline. The CDR3 is 16 amino acids. The ends were cut back, 6 bases at V and 1 base at J, with 15 bases in the middle.

The chain joins TRBV27 to TRBJ1-6, with D uncertain. V was cut by 3 bases and J by 0 bases, with 9 bases left in between. Germline CDR1 MNHEY, CDR2 SMNVEV (reference sequence). The CDR3 length is 16 residues. The CDR3 nucleotides read TGTGCCAGCAGTTTTTACACAAGCTCCTATAATTCACCCCTCCACTTT. It encodes CASSFYTSSYNSPLHF.

V is TRBV5-1 and J is TRBJ2-5, with 9 bases that match TRBD1. Per the germline V gene, CDR1 is SGHRS and CDR2 is YFSETQ. CDR3 length: 15 residues. Trimming took 0 bases from V and 2 from J; bases not matched to a gene: 2. The CDR3 sequence is CASSLGGTGQETQYF. DNA of the CDR3: TGCGCCAGCAGCTTGGGTGGGACAGGGCAAGAGACCCAGTACTTC.

The chain joins TRBV4-2 to TRBJ2-7; 8 nucleotides agree with TRBD1. CDR1 LGHNA and CDR2 YNFKEQ come from the germline V gene. The CDR3 loop spans 16 amino acids. Trimming at V came to 1 base and at J to 4 bases, leaving 9 bases not matched to a gene. DNA of the CDR3: TGTGCCAGCAGCCAAGGCGAGGGACAGGAGTTTTACGAGCAGTACTTC. This translates into CASSQGEGQEFYEQYF.

V usage is TRBV12-3 or TRBV12-4 and J usage is TRBJ1-1, with unresolved D. The CDR3 spans 11 residues. Trimming stripped 3 bases from V and 8 bases from J, with 7 bases between. The CDR3 sequence: CASSFGLEAFF. The CDR3 DNA reads TGTGCCAGCAGTTTCGGGTTAGAAGCTTTCTTT.

The chain couples TRBV4-1 to TRBJ1-4, with TRBD1 identical over 7 bases. The junction had 13 bases not matched to a gene; V was cut back by 4 bases and J by 8 bases. Per the germline V gene, CDR1 is MGHRA and CDR2 is YSYEKL. The CDR3 is 16 amino acids. CDR3 coding DNA: TGCGCCAGCAGCCCCCAAAGGGTACAGGGGAGGGAAAAACTGTTTTTT. Translation gives CASSPQRVQGREKLFF.

This chain joins TRBV11-1 and TRBJ2-2, with TRBD1 identical over 8 bases. Germline V gene lookup returns CDR1 SGHAT and CDR2 FQDESV (reference sequence). The CDR3 covers 16 residues. With V trimmed by 0 bases and J by 5 bases, 5 bases remained unmatched. The CDR3 DNA reads TGTGCCAGCAGCTTAGCTCAGGGGGCGGGGACCGGGGAGCTGTTTTTT. It is translated as CASSLAQGAGTGELFF.

The J gene is TRBJ1-1, the V gene TRBV6-5; 8 bases are a match to TRBD1. Germline-derived CDR1 and CDR2 are MNHEY and SVGAGI. The CDR3 spans 13 residues. V shed 7 bases and J 5 bases; nucleotides not matched to a gene: 6. CDR3 residues: CASTQQGGTEAFF. CDR3 sequence (DNA): TGTGCCAGCACTCAACAGGGGGGAACTGAAGCTTTCTTT.

The CDR3 coding sequence is TGTGCCAGCAGCCGATACCCCGCTAGCGGGGGGATCCAAGAGACCCAGTACTTC. Protein sequence: CASSRYPASGGIQETQYF. This sequence joins TRBV4-2 and TRBJ2-5, with TRBD2 matching 11 bases. Germline V CDR1 and CDR2: LGHNA, YNFKEQ. The CDR3 length is 18 residues. The V and J ends lost 4 bases and 1 base, in that order; junction bases with no gene match: 11.

This sequence joins TRBV7-2 and TRBJ2-3; D is undetermined. The V end was cut by 0 bases, the J end by 0 bases, with 7 bases between. The germline gives CDR1 SGHTA, CDR2 FQGNSA. The CDR3 is 15 residues long. In DNA form, the CDR3 reads TGTGCCAGCAGCTTAGCGGCAGATAGCACAGATACGCAGTATTTT. As protein: CASSLAADSTDTQYF.

The V and J genes are TRBV27 and TRBJ1-5; 10 nucleotides align to TRBD1. Germline CDR1 MNHEY, CDR2 SMNVEV (reference sequence). The CDR3 totals 17 residues. With 1 base clipped from V and 5 bases from J, the junction kept 8 bases outside the gene matches. The DNA of the CDR3 is TGTGCCAGCAGTTTATATGGGGGGACAGGGGTTGATCAGCCCCAGCATTTT. Protein product: CASSLYGGTGVDQPQHF.

The chain couples TRBV9 to TRBJ2-5; D might be TRBD1 (5 bases). The V end lost 0 bases, the J end lost 1 base, and 7 bases lay between the germline ends. Germline CDR1 reads SGDLS; CDR2 reads YYNGEE. The CDR3 is made up of 14 amino acids. CDR3 DNA: TGTGCCAGCAGCGTAGGACAGCCCCAAGAGACCCAGTACTTC. It codes for CASSVGQPQETQYF. The full variable domain, in which reference TRBV9 and TRBJ2-5 provide the parts outside the CDR3, is DSGVTQTPKHLITATGQRVTLRCSPRSGDLSVYWYQQSLDQGLQFLIQYYNGEERAKGNILERFSAQQFPDLHSELNLSSLELGDSALYFCASSVGQPQETQYFGPGTRLLVL.

The genes are TRBV2 and TRBJ1-2; 11 bases agree with TRBD1. Germline assignment: CDR1 SNHLY and CDR2 FYNNEI. The V and J ends lost 4 bases and 6 bases, in that order; junction bases with no gene match: 7. This CDR3 contains 15 residues. CDR3 residues: CASSVGQGVPNGYTF. CDR3 nucleotide sequence: TGTGCCAGCAGTGTGGGACAGGGGGTCCCGAATGGCTACACCTTC.